One and the same sample provided the 22 T cell receptor beta chains below, sequenced in a study of blood T cell repertoires in COVID-19. Data came from immunoSEQ multiplex PCR; TCRdb stores just in-frame clones and leaves some out. The sample lists about 150,000 clones; about 90% were seen once. Sequencing input: peripheral blood. These receptors all come from an elderly man with acute or convalescent COVID-19.

The chain couples TRBV7-3 to TRBJ2-5; possible D gene TRBD1, 5 bases. This CDR3 region has 15 residues. The ends were cut back, 0 bases at V and 4 bases at J, with 12 bases in the middle. Looked up from germline, CDR1 is SGHTA and CDR2 is FQGTGA. Here the CDR3 reads CASSLTPAQGETQYF. In DNA, the CDR3 is TGTGCCAGCAGCTTAACCCCCGCGCAGGGAGAGACCCAGTACTTC. The full variable domain, with the rest looked up from reference TRBV7-3 and TRBJ2-5, is GAGVSQTPSNKVTEKGKYVELRCDPISGHTALYWYRQSLGQGPEFLIYFQGTGAADDSGLPNDRFFAVRPEGSVSTLKIQRTERGDSAVYLCASSLTPAQGETQYFGPGTRLLVL.

This chain links TRBV6-5 with TRBJ1-6; tentative D call: TRBD1 (5 bases). Germline V gene sequence: CDR1 MNHEY, CDR2 SVGAGI. The ends were cut back, 4 bases at V and 9 bases at J, with 10 bases in the middle. CDR3 length: 13 amino acids. CDR3 sequence (DNA): TGTGCCAGCAGTTCAGGGAGGAGTTCACCCCTCCACTTT. Translating it yields CASSSGRSSPLHF.

The chain joins TRBV24-1 to TRBJ2-5; a possible D gene is TRBD1 (5 bases). The germline V gene has CDR1 KGHDR and CDR2 SFDVKD. Trimming took 0 bases from V and 5 from J, leaving 12 bases between them. The CDR3 loop spans 15 amino acids. Here the CDR3 reads CATSDLPGNGETQYF. The CDR3 DNA reads as TGTGCCACCAGTGATTTGCCAGGGAATGGGGAGACCCAGTACTTC.

This clone was counted a few times. The genes are TRBV30 and TRBJ2-7, with 8 bases identical to TRBD1. V lost 1 base and J lost 2; bases outside the gene matches: 1. CDR3 length equals 13 residues. Germline V gene sequence: CDR1 GTSNPN, CDR2 SVGIG (reference sequence). CDR3 in amino acids: CAWSAGQAYEQYF. CDR3 coding DNA: TGTGCCTGGAGTGCGGGACAGGCCTACGAGCAGTACTTC. Drawing the rest from reference TRBV30 and TRBJ2-7, the complete variable domain is SQTIHQWPATLVQPVGSPLSLECTVEGTSNPNLYWYRQAAGRGLQLLFYSVGIGQISSEVPQNLSASRPQDRQFILSSKKLLLSDSGFYLCAWSAGQAYEQYFGPGTRLTVT.

The chain is built from TRBV2 and TRBJ2-5; 11 bases match TRBD2. Trimming took 5 bases from V and 5 from J; bases not matched to a gene: 10. This CDR3 has 16 residues. Germline CDR1 and CDR2: SNHLY and FYNNEI. The CDR3, as DNA: TGTGCCAGCAGTAACGGGGCTAGCGGGGGGACCGAGACCCAGTACTTC. It translates to CASSNGASGGTETQYF.

This sequence joins TRBV28 and TRBJ1-3; TRBD1 might be the D (5 bases). From germline, CDR1 is MDHEN and CDR2 SYDVKM. The CDR3 contains 15 residues. Trimming pared 5 bases from V and 4 bases from J, leaving 15 bases between. The chain's CDR3 is CASSRPGLGGNTIYF. The CDR3 DNA sequence: TGTGCCAGCAGTCGTCCGGGACTAGGGGGAAACACCATATATTTT.

Points on this clone: Other DNA sequences in this specimen translate into the identical CDR3. This chain links TRBV3-1 (or the pseudogene TRBV3-2) with TRBJ2-1; the match to TRBD2 covers 8 bases. This CDR3 comprises 13 residues. Germline CDR1 reads LGHDT; CDR2 reads YNNKEL (reference sequence). J gave up 6 bases and V 2 bases, and 0 bases lay outside the gene matches. The CDR3 sequence is CASSQLAGNEQFF. The CDR3 DNA reads TGTGCCAGCAGCCAACTAGCGGGCAATGAGCAGTTCTTC.

V and J are TRBV27 and TRBJ2-1; 15 nucleotides match TRBD2. The CDR3 has 17 residues. V was clipped by 6 bases and J by 0 bases; unmatched bases: 3. Germline V CDR1 and CDR2: MNHEY, SMNVEV (reference sequence). CDR3 DNA: TGTGCCAGCAGGGGGACTAGCGGGGGGCTCTCCTACAATGAGCAGTTCTTC. This sequence encodes CASRGTSGGLSYNEQFF.

The J gene is TRBJ2-7, the V gene TRBV27, with D possibly matching TRBD1 (5 bases). Germline loops: CDR1 MNHEY, CDR2 SMNVEV (reference sequence). Between the trimmed V and J ends, which lost 4 bases and 1 base, there was a span of 11 bases. The CDR3 runs to 14 residues. Written as DNA, the CDR3 is TGTGCCAGCAGTTCTACAGGCCTATCCTACGAGCAGTACTTC. Its translation is CASSSTGLSYEQYF.

This clone was seen just once. This chain links TRBV3-1 (or the pseudogene TRBV3-2) with TRBJ2-6; 7 positions agree with TRBD1. This CDR3 has 17 amino acids. CDR1 LGHDT and CDR2 YNNKEL come from the germline V gene (reference sequence). Unmatched junction bases numbered 11, after V lost 3 bases and J lost 6 bases. CDR3 amino acids: CASSHGQGVGEANVLTF. For the CDR3, the DNA is TGTGCCAGCAGCCATGGGCAGGGGGTCGGTGAGGCCAACGTCCTGACTTTC.

The chain carries TRBV7-9 and TRBJ1-1, with 8 bases matching TRBD1. The CDR3 has 15 amino acids. Germline trimming cut 4 bases from V and 0 bases from J; bases unmatched to any gene: 4. Germline CDR1 SEHNR, CDR2 FQNEAQ (reference sequence). Here the CDR3 reads CASSSRTGLNTEAFF. The CDR3 DNA is TGTGCCAGCAGCTCCCGGACAGGGCTGAACACTGAAGCTTTCTTT.

CDR3 in DNA: TGTGCCAGCAGCCAAAGGGGGAGCCTCGCCTACAATGAGCAGTTCTTC. Amino acids: CASSQRGSLAYNEQFF. The chain uses TRBV14 and TRBJ2-1; possibly TRBD1 for D (6 bases). Trimming shortened V by 2 bases and J by 2 bases, and 13 bases separated the two germline ends. The CDR3 contains 16 residues. Germline loops: CDR1 SGHDN, CDR2 FVKESK.

The rearrangement joins TRBV19 to TRBJ1-5, with D possibly TRBD1 on 5 matching bases. Germline-derived CDR1 and CDR2 are LNHDA and SQIVND (reference sequence). Trimming removed 4 bases at V and 11 bases at J, with 18 bases between. This CDR3 comprises 14 residues. The CDR3 here is CASSTGQRHPAQHF. CDR3 bases: TGTGCCAGTAGTACAGGACAACGACACCCGGCCCAGCATTTT.

The chain carries TRBV4-2 and TRBJ2-7; D is unclear. CDR1 and CDR2 from the germline V gene are LGHNA and YNFKEQ. The CDR3 consists of 11 residues. Trimming cost V 1 base and J 7 bases, with 5 bases left between them. The CDR3 spells CASSQGHEQYF. The DNA of the CDR3 is TGTGCCAGCAGCCAAGGTCATGAGCAGTACTTC.

This clone has just one count. The CDR3 here is CASSLVTAGTYEQYF. In DNA form, the CDR3 reads TGTGCCAGCAGCTTAGTGACAGCCGGAACCTACGAGCAGTACTTC. The chain has TRBV11-2 and TRBJ2-7; possibly TRBD1 for D (5 bases). Germline V gene sequence: CDR1 SGHAT, CDR2 FQNNGV. V lost 1 base, J lost 2 bases, and 12 bases lay in between. This CDR3 has 15 residues. Variable domain in full (rest from reference TRBV11-2 and TRBJ2-7): EAGVAQSPRYKIIEKRQSVAFWCNPISGHATLYWYQQILGQGPKLLIQFQNNGVVDDSQLPKDRFSAERLKGVDSTLKIQPAKLEDSAVYLCASSLVTAGTYEQYFGPGTRLTVT.

V usage is TRBV14 and J usage is TRBJ2-7; 7 positions match TRBD1. CDR3 length: 16 amino acids. The J segment lost 3 bases and the V segment lost 3 bases, leaving 11 bases of the junction unmatched. Germline V CDR1 and CDR2: SGHDN, FVKESK. The CDR3 region is CASSHPGQVFIYEQYF. In DNA form, the CDR3 reads TGTGCCAGCAGCCATCCCGGACAGGTATTCATCTACGAGCAGTACTTC.

The V call is TRBV19, the J call TRBJ1-1; D is perhaps TRBD1 (5 bases). This CDR3 contains 14 residues. The germline V gene has CDR1 LNHDA and CDR2 SQIVND (reference sequence). V was pared by 3 bases and J by 5 bases, with 13 bases between. The CDR3: CASSIIGGGTEAFF. CDR3 in DNA: TGTGCCAGTAGTATCATTGGGGGGGGAACTGAAGCTTTCTTT.

The V and J genes are TRBV18 and TRBJ2-1; 9 bases fit TRBD1. Germline lookup yields CDR1 KGHSH and CDR2 LQKENI. The length of the CDR3 is 15 residues. V lost 3 bases to trimming and J lost 9 bases; unmatched junction nucleotides: 9. The CDR3 loop reads CASSPNSGTGIEQFF. The CDR3 nucleotides are TGTGCCAGCTCACCCAATTCCGGGACAGGGATTGAGCAGTTCTTC.

The chain employs TRBV5-1 and TRBJ2-2; a weak D match, TRBD2 (7 bases). Trimming left V 2 bases short and J 4 bases short, with 12 bases between. Germline V gives CDR1 SGHRS, CDR2 YFSETQ. The CDR3 extends over 15 amino acids. The CDR3 coding sequence is TGCGCCAGCAGCTTAGCAGGGGAGGGCACCGGGGAGCTGTTTTTT. It yields the protein CASSLAGEGTGELFF.

This clone was observed a few times. The chain is built from TRBV4-2 and TRBJ2-7; perhaps TRBD1 as D (6 bases). The V gene's germline CDR1 is LGHNA and CDR2 YNFKEQ. CDR3 size: 15 residues. Trimming cost V 6 bases and J 3 bases, with 18 bases left between them. The CDR3 sequence: CASSSHGGAVYEQYF. The CDR3 DNA is TGTGCCAGCAGTTCCCATGGGGGCGCAGTCTACGAGCAGTACTTC.

The chain carries TRBV10-3 and TRBJ2-5; TRBD1 agrees at 8 bases. Trimming took 5 bases from V and 3 from J; bases not matched to a gene: 2. Germline V lookup: CDR1 ENHRY, CDR2 SYGVKD. The CDR3 has 13 residues. CDR3 sequence reads: CAISMGQEETQYF. The CDR3 DNA is TGTGCCATCAGTATGGGACAGGAAGAGACCCAGTACTTC.

The chain has TRBV3-1 (or the pseudogene TRBV3-2) and TRBJ2-3; TRBD1 is a possible D gene (6 bases). V was shortened by 1 base and J by 0 bases, with 11 bases between the two germline ends. CDR3 length: 16 amino acids. CDR1 and CDR2 (germline): LGHDT, YNNKEL (reference sequence). The CDR3 nucleotides are TGTGCCAGCAGCCAAGGAAACGACAGGAGCACAGATACGCAGTATTTT. Translation gives CASSQGNDRSTDTQYF.